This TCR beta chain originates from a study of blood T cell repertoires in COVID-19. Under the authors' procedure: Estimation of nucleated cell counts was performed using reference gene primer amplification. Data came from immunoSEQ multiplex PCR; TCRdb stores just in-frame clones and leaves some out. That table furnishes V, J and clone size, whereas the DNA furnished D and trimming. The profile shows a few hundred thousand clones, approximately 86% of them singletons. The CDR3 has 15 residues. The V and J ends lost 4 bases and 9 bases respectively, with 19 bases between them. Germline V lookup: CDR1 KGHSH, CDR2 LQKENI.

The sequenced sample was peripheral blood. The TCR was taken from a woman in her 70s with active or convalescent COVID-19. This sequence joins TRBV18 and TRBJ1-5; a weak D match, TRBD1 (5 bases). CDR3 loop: CASSLSQGLGGPQHF. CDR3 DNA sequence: TGTGCCAGCTCACTATCCCAGGGTTTGGGTGGGCCCCAGCATTTT.